This T cell receptor (beta chain) emerged from a study of blood T cell repertoires in COVID-19. The wider study: Samples of COVID-19 (acute and convalescent) were obtained from the United States, Italy and Spain. The analysed material was cDNA or gDNA that came from T cells, B-cell-depleted T cells, or PBMCs.

Per the original methods: How many nucleated cells were present was estimated from reference gene primer amplification. Repertoires were generated with immunoSEQ multiplex PCR, while TCRdb's copy carries only in-frame clones and drops some. V, J and clone size are taken as reported in that table, and D and trimming were inferred from the DNA itself. The repertoire holds approximately 310,000 clones, with roughly 85% as singletons. J gave up 2 bases and V 4 bases, and 16 bases lay outside the gene matches. The CDR3 is 19 amino acids. Germline CDR1 reads KGHSH; CDR2 reads LQKENI. Participants came from 20 to 25 US areas, aged about 18 to 95 years.

The sequencing sample was made of PBMCs or T cells enriched from blood (not recorded which). This receptor was obtained from a young man who had recovered from COVID-19. The chain uses TRBV18 and TRBJ1-3; 8 bases are shared with TRBD1. The CDR3: CASSLDRGRGPHAGNTIYF. CDR3 DNA sequence: TGTGCCAGCTCACTTGACAGGGGAAGAGGTCCACACGCTGGAAACACCATATATTTT.